Below, 5 T cell receptor beta chains from the same sample are listed, as sequenced in a study of cytomegalovirus exposure and HLA in healthy donors. Here immunoSEQ multiplex PCR was the method, and the copy in TCRdb shows in-frame clones only, minus some. The data hold about 38,000 clones, with over 80% observed a single time. The sequencing sample was made of PBMCs. The receptor source for this set is a man aged 18 to 30 in good health and CMV-seronegative.

The chain has TRBV27 and TRBJ2-2; D gene ambiguous. V was trimmed by 5 bases and J by 8 bases, leaving 9 bases between them. Germline CDR1 is MNHEY and CDR2 is SMNVEV (reference sequence). This CDR3 is built from 12 residues. As DNA, the CDR3 is TGTGCCAGCAGTAAGCCCGGGGGGGAGCTGTTTTTT. As protein: CASSKPGGELFF.

The rearrangement uses TRBV6-1 and TRBJ2-3; TRBD2 agrees at 8 bases. Germline V gives CDR1 MNHNS, CDR2 SASEGT. The CDR3 is 15 residues long. The ends lost 6 bases at V and 2 bases at J; junction bases unmatched: 7. DNA of the CDR3: TGTGCCAGCAGAAGGGGTAGCGGGGTCACAGATACGCAGTATTTT. Protein product: CASRRGSGVTDTQYF.

The chain couples TRBV5-1 to TRBJ1-3; TRBD1 matches 9 bases. V lost 2 bases to trimming and J lost 2 bases; unmatched junction nucleotides: 2. The CDR3 contains 15 residues. From germline, CDR1 is SGHRS and CDR2 YFSETQ. The CDR3 loop is CASSFNRGPGNTIYF. CDR3 sequence (DNA): TGCGCCAGCAGCTTTAACAGGGGGCCTGGAAACACCATATATTTT.

J is TRBJ2-7 and V is TRBV5-4; 11 positions agree with TRBD2. The CDR3 covers 15 residues. Germline V gene lookup returns CDR1 SGHNT and CDR2 YYREEE (reference sequence). Unmatched junction bases numbered 6, after V lost 4 bases and J lost 3 bases. The chain's CDR3 is CASSLGTSGIYEQYF. The CDR3 coding sequence is TGTGCCAGCAGCCTAGGGACTAGCGGAATCTACGAGCAGTACTTC.

V and J are TRBV6-1 and TRBJ1-1; tentatively, D is TRBD1 (5 bases). CDR1 is MNHNS, CDR2 SASEGT, per germline. V was trimmed by 8 bases and J by 0 bases, leaving 10 bases between them. The CDR3 contains 13 residues. The CDR3 protein is CASSGQMNTEAFF. The CDR3 DNA reads TGTGCCAGCTCCGGACAAATGAACACTGAAGCTTTCTTT.